This TCR beta chain derives from a study of T cell responses to AZD1222 COVID-19 vaccine. This clone was observed a few times. Data came from immunoSEQ multiplex PCR; TCRdb stores just in-frame clones and leaves some out. In the table there are approximately 84,000 clones, approximately 85% of which are singletons. Looked up from germline, CDR1 is SNHLY and CDR2 is FYNNEI. The CDR3 is made up of 18 amino acids. Trimming cost V 6 bases and J 2 bases; bases outside gene matches: 16. This clonotype was sampled from an adult who received the AZD1222 COVID-19 vaccine. Sequencing used peripheral blood, obtained 28 days after the second AZD1222 dose. The chain couples TRBV2 to TRBJ2-3; 8 bases align to TRBD2. Written as DNA, the CDR3 is TGTGCCAGCAGGGAACGGGATCCGAAGGGACTAGTCACAGATACGCAGTATTTT. Residues: CASRERDPKGLVTDTQYF.